This TCR beta chain was captured in a study of blood T cell repertoires in COVID-19. Assay: immunoSEQ multiplex PCR; the TCRdb copy retains only in-frame clones and omits some. The table records under 300,000 clones, approximately 84% of them present only once. The sequenced sample consisted of PBMCs or T cells enriched from blood (not recorded which). The receptor comes from a woman in her thirties or forties with acute COVID-19.

CDR3 bases: TGTGCCAGCAGCCAAGCGGGAGGCGTTTACGAGCAGTACTTC. Amino acid sequence: CASSQAGGVYEQYF. The V gene is TRBV3-1 (or the pseudogene TRBV3-2), the J gene TRBJ2-7, with TRBD2 matching over 7 bases. CDR1 LGHDT and CDR2 YNNKEL come from the germline V gene (reference sequence). J was trimmed by 4 bases and V by 1 base; bases with no gene match: 4. This CDR3 has 14 residues.